This T cell receptor (beta chain) stems from a study of blood T cell repertoires in COVID-19. Trimming removed 0 bases from V and 4 bases from J, with 15 bases in between. The CDR3 extends over 16 amino acids. Germline V gene data show CDR1 as MNHNS and CDR2 as SASEGT. Donors in Cohort 3 counted as recovered after two negative PCRs, clearance, or symptom resolution. TCRdb keeps only in-frame clones here, not all; method: immunoSEQ multiplex PCR. The data contain around 300,000 clones, 85% of them seen just once; the ten biggest clones take up about 2.5%. This clone has a single count. This TCR was sampled from a woman aged 50 to 60 who had recovered from COVID-19. What was sequenced was PBMCs or T cells enriched from blood (not recorded which). The chain is built from TRBV6-1 and TRBJ1-2, with D uncertain. The CDR3 reads CASSEAHGAGVYGYTF. CDR3 DNA: TGTGCCAGCAGTGAAGCCCATGGTGCGGGCGTCTATGGCTACACCTTC.